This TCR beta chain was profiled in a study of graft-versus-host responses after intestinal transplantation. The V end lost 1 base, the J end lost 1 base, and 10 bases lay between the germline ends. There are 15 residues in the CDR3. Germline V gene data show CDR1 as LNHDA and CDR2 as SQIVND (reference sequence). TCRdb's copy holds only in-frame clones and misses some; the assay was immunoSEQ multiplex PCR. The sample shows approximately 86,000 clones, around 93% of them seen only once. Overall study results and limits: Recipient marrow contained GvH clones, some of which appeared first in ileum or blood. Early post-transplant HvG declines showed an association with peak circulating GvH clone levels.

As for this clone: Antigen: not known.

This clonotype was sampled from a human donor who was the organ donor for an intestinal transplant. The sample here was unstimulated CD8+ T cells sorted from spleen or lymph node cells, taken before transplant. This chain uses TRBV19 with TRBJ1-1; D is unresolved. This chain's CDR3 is CASSIVPGGNTEAFF. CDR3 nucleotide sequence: TGTGCCAGTAGTATAGTACCGGGTGGGAACACTGAAGCTTTCTTT.